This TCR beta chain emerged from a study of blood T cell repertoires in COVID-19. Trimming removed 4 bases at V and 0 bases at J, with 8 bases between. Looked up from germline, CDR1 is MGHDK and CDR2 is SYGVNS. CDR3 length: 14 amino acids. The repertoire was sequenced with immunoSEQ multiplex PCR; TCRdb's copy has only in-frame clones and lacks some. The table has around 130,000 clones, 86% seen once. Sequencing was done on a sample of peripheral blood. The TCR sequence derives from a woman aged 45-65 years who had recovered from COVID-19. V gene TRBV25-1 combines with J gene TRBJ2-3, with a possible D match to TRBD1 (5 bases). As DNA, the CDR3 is TGTGCCAGCAGTGCCCGACAGAGCACAGATACGCAGTATTTT. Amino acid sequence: CASSARQSTDTQYF.